This T cell receptor beta chain was retrieved from a study of neurological immune-mediated disorders. The cDNA was generated by 5'RACE with 10-nucleotide random UMIs. TCRdb re-derived calls from the 5' RACE reads in MiXCR, one entry per CDR3 protein. The sample consists of over 60,000 distinct CDR3 sequences, more than 4% of them appearing once. This clonotype was counted at least ten times. What it binds is not known. Study results and limitations: The phylogenetic placement of 18 of 34 multiple sclerosis patients' repertoires in one related-CDR3 cluster constitutes a possible signature. Healthy controls had more TCR clonal expansion than multiple sclerosis, which showed the least, whereas HTLV-1-associated myelopathy showed the most.

The specimen sequenced was PBMCs. This sequence was found in a woman aged 50 to 60 with multiple sclerosis.

CDR3 nucleotide sequence: TGTGCCAGCAGATTTCTAGCGGGGGGGTCGGATACGCAGTATTTT. It yields the protein CASRFLAGGSDTQYF. The gene calls are TRBV7-9 and TRBJ2-3; 12 bases line up with TRBD2. Trimming cost V 6 bases and J 6 bases; bases outside gene matches: 7. CDR1 and CDR2 from the germline V gene are SEHNR and FQNEAQ (reference sequence). The CDR3 extends over 15 amino acids.